One TCR beta chain is described in this entry. These data come from a study of blood T cells in healthy people across ages. The CDR3 covers 14 residues. Deletions cut 5 bases from V and 7 bases from J, with 17 bases between. Germline V CDR1 and CDR2: LGHDT, YNNKEL (reference sequence). Primed by a sample-barcoded 5' primer and a J-beta primer mix, a second PCR proceeded for about 6 to 12 cycles. Each of the cDNA molecules was tagged by a template-switch adaptor with 12 random nucleotides. TCRdb ran MiXCR on the 5' RACE reads and lists one entry per CDR3 protein. The sample carries more than 900,000 distinct CDR3 sequences, 25% to 30% recorded once. Each sample gave at least 6 million isolated PBMCs. The same data also contributed to another study, on T cells of mothers and their children.

The source is a woman aged 40 to 50 in good health. The sequenced sample consisted of blood. This rearrangement joins TRBV3-1 to TRBJ1-2; D is perhaps TRBD1 (6 bases). CDR3 sequence: CASSTWDTLLGYTF. CDR3 nucleotide sequence: TGTGCCAGCAGCACGTGGGACACGCTTCTTGGCTACACCTTC.